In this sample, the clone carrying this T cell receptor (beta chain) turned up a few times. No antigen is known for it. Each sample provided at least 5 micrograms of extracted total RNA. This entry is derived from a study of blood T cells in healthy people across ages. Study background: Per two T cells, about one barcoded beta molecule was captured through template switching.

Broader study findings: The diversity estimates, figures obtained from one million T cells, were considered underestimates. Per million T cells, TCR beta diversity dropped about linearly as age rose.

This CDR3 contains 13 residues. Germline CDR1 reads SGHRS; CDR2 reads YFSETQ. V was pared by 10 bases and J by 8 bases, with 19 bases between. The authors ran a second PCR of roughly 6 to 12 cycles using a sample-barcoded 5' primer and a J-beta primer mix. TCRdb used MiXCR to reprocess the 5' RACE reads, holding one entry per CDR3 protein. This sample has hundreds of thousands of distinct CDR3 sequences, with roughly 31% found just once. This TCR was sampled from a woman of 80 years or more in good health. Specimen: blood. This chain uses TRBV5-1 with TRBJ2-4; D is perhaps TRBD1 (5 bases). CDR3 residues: CAARVGRADIQYF. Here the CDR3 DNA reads TGCGCCGCCCGTGTAGGCAGGGCTGACATTCAGTACTTC.